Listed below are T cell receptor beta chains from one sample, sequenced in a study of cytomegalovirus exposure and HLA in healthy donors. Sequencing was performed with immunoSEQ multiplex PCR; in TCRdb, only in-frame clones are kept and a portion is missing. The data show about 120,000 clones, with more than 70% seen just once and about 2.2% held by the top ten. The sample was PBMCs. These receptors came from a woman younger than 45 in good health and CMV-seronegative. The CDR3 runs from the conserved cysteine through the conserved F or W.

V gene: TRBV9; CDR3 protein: CASSAGGRTENIQYF
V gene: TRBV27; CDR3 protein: CASSSSRGYQAFF
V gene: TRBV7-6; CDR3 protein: CASSLRSGRGSPSEKLFF
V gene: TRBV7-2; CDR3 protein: CASSLGVAAHTTDTQYF
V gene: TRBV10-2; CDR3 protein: CASSVVAKETQYF
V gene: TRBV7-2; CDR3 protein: CASSLEEEDGEAFF
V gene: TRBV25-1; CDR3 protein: CASSERGGNGYTF
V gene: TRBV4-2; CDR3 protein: CASSQDMAGGSYEQYF
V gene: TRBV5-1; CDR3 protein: CASRTGLGETQYF
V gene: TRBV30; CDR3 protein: CAWTLRWSQETQYF
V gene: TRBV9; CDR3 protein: CASSVATASGVQETQYF
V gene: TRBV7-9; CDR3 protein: CASSPKDTYNEQFF
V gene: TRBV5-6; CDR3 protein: CASRRTGRTDTQYF
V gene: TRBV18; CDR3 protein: CASSPIRGTEAFF
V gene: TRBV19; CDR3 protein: CASSIYGGGAGNEQFF
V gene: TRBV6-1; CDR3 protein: CASSEEAGDNYEQYF
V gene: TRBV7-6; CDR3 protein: CASSPRDSYWEQYF
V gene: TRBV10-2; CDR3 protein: CASSETPRGALNQPQHF
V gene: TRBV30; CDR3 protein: CAWSYLYQETQYF
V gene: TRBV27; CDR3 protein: CASSEDRGAFYGYTF
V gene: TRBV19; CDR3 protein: CASSIDWGTYGYTF
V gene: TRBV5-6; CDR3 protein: CASSLRGIEAFF
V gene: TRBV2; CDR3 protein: CASSEGQMLNQPQHF
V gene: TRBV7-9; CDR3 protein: CASSFSGDYGYTF
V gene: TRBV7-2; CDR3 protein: CASTSTGIPYNEQFF
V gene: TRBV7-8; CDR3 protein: CASILHRGANTEAFF
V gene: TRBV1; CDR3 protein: CTSSHKLAGGPYEQYF
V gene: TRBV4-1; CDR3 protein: CASSFRALDSGNTIYF
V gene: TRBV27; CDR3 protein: CASSLTGQGPYGYTF
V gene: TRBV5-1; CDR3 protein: CASSFSTGGGGYTF
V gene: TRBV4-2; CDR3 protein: CASSELAGEVREQFF
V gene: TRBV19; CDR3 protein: CASSPSGLAGTPANYEQYF
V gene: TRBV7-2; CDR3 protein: CASSAPGLGGGRETQYF
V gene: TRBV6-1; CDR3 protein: CASSRTGAVGEQYF
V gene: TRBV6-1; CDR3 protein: CASSGTVNTEAFF
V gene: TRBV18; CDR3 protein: CASSPRDRTNSPLHF
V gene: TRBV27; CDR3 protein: CASSSFLTTSGGAVWVQYF
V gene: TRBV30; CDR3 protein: CAWATNAGAGYGYTF
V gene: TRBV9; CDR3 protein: CASSVEWDRTYEQYF
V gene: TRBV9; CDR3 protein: CASSASGQGFAEAFF
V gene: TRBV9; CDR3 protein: CASSVGGQMKETQYF
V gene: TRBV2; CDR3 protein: CASSTSGGDADTQYF
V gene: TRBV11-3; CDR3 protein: CASSLGTAGNTIYF
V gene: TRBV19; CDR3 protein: CASSIVMGQHNYGYTF
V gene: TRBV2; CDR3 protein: CASRTSPLTDTQYF
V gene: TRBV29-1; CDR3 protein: CSVEVDRRNTEAFF
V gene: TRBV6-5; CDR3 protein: CASSYSDRDISPLHF
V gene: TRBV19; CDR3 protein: CASSEGVRGYTF
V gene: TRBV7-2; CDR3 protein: CASGFGGGQAFF
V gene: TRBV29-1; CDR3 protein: CSVSTGGQGRGEQFF
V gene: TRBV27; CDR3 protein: CASSSGQDAANTGELFF
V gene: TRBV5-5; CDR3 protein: CASSLLRGRGTDTQYF
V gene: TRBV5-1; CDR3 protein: CASSLEVGVSSYEQYF
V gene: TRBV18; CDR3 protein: CASSPLAGGQPQHF
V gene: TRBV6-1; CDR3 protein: CASSERLGNTEAFF
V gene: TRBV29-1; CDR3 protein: CSVSPSEGSTDTQYF
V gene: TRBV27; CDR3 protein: CASSPWGDLTDTQYF
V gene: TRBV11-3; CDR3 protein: CASSLGRLYEQYF
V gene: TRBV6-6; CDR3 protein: CASTWGRGAGNTIYF
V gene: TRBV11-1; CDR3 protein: CASSLSGQGAYEQYF